This T cell receptor beta chain was recovered during a study of vaccination and CD4 T cells after COVID-19. Time point specified: late sampling 161 to 241 days after vaccination in a few convalescent patients. Treatment specified: approximately nine-day PBMC culture with coronavirus spike peptide pools or control peptides (ViraFEST assay). The Oncomine TCR Beta short-read assay sequenced DNA from cultured CD4+ T cells. TCRdb processed the PCR reads anew with MiXCR; each CDR3 protein has one entry. The sample yields about 17,000 distinct CDR3 sequences, about 52% seen once. The CDR3 has 12 residues. Germline V gene sequence: CDR1 SGHTA, CDR2 FQGTGA. The V and J ends lost 5 bases and 8 bases respectively, with 12 bases between them. Concerning this clonotype itself: The antigen is undetermined.

The TCR comes from a human donor who had recovered from COVID-19. Source: CD4+ T cells from blood, cultured in vitro, taken about 7 months after SARS-CoV-2 vaccination. The chain is built from TRBV7-3 and TRBJ1-1, with a tentative D call TRBD1 (6 bases). CDR3 sequence: CASSTSGQEAFF. CDR3 nucleotide sequence: TGTGCCAGCAGCACCTCTGGACAGGAAGCTTTCTTT.